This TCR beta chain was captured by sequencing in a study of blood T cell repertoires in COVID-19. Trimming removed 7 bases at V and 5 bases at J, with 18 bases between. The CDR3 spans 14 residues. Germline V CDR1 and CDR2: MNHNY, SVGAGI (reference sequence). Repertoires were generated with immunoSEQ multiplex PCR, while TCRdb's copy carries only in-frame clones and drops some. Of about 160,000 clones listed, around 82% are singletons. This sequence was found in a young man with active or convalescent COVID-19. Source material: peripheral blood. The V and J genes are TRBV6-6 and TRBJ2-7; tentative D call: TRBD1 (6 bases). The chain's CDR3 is CASTLTGTTNEQYF. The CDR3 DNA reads TGTGCCAGCACCCTTACCGGGACAACAAACGAGCAGTACTTC.